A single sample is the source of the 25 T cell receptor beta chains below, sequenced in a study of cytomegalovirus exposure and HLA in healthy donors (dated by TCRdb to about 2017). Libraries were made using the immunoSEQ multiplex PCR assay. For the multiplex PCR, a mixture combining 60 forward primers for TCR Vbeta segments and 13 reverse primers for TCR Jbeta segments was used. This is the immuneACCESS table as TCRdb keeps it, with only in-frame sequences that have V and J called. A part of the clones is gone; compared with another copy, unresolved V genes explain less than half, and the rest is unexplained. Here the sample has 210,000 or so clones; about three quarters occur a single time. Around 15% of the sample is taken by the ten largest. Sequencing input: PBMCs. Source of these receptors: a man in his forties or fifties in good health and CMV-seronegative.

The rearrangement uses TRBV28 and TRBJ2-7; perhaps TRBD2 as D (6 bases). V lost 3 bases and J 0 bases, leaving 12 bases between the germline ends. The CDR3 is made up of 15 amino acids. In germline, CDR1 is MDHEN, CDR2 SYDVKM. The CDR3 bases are TGTGCCAGCAGTTTGGGAGGATTTCCCTCCTACGAGCAGTACTTC. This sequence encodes CASSLGGFPSYEQYF.

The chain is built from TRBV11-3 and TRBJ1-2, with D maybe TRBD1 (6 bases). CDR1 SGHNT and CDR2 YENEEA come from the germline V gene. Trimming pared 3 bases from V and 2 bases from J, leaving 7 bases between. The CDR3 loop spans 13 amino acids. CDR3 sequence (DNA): TGTGCCAGCAGCTTCAGGGGAAACTATGGCTACACCTTC. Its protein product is CASSFRGNYGYTF.

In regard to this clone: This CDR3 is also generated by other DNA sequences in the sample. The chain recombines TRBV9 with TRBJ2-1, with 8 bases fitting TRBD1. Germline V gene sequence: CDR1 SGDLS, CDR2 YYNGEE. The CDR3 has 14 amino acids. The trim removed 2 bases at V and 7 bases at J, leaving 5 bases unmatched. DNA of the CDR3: TGTGCCAGCAGCGTTGGACAGGGTGCTAATGAGCAGTTCTTC. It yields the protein CASSVGQGANEQFF.

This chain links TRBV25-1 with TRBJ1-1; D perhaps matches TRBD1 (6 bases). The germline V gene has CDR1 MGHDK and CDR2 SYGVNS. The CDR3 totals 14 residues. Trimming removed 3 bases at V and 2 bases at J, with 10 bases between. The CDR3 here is CASSEDRANTEAFF. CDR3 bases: TGTGCCAGCAGTGAGGACAGAGCTAACACTGAAGCTTTCTTT.

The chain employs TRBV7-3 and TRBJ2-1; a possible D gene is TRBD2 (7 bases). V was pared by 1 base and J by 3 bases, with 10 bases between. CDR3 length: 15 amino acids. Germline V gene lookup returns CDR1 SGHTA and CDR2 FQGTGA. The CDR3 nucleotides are TGTGCCAGCAGCTTAAAGGGGGGGCTCTACAATGAGCAGTTCTTC. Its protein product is CASSLKGGLYNEQFF.

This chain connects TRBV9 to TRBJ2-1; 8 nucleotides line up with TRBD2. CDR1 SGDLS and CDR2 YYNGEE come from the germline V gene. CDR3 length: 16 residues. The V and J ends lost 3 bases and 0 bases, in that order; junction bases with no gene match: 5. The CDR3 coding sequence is TGTGCCAGCAGCGGACCTAGCGGGCCCTCCTACAATGAGCAGTTCTTC. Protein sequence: CASSGPSGPSYNEQFF.

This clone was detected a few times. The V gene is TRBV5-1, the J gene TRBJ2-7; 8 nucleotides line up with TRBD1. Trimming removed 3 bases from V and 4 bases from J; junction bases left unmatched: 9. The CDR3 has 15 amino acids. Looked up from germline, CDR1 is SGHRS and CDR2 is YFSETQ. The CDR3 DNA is TGCGCCAGCAGCTCTCCGGAGGACAGGGAATACGAGCAGTACTTC. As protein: CASSSPEDREYEQYF.

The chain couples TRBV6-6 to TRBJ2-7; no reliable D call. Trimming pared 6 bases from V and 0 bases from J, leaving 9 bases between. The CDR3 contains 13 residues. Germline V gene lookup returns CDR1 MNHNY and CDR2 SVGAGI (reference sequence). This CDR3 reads CASRNSSSYEQYF. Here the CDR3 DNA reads TGTGCCAGCAGAAACTCGAGCTCCTACGAGCAGTACTTC.

The DNA of the CDR3 is TGTGCCAGCAGTATAGGAGGGTTTTTGGAGACCCAGTACTTC. Its translation: CASSIGGFLETQYF. The chain links TRBV6-6 to TRBJ2-5, with a possible D match to TRBD2 (6 bases). This CDR3 spans 14 amino acids. From germline, CDR1 is MNHNY and CDR2 SVGAGI (reference sequence). Trimming left V 5 bases short and J 5 bases short, with 15 bases between.

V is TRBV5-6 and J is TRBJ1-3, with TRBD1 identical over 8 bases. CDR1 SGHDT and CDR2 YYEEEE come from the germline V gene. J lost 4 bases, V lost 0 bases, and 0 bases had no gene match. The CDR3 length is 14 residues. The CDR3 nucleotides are TGTGCCAGCAGCTTGGACAGGGGGGGAAACACCATATATTTT. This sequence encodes CASSLDRGGNTIYF.

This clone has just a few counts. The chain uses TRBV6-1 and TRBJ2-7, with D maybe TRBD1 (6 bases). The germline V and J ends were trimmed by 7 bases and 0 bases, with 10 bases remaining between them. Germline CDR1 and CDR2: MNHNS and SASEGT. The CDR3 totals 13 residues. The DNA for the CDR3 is TGTGCCAGCACCCGACAGGACTCCTACGAGCAGTACTTC. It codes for CASTRQDSYEQYF.

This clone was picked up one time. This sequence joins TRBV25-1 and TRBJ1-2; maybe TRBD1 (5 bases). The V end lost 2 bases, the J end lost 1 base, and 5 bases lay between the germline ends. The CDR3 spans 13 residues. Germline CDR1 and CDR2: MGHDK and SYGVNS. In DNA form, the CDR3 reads TGTGCCAGCAGTGAACAGGGTAACTATGGCTACACCTTC. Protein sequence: CASSEQGNYGYTF.

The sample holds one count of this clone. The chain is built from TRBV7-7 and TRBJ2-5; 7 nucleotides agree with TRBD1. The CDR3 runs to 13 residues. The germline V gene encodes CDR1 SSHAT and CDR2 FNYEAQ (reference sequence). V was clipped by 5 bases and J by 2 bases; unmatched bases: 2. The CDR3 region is CASSLGQQETQYF. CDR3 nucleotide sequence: TGTGCCAGCAGCCTGGGACAGCAAGAGACCCAGTACTTC.

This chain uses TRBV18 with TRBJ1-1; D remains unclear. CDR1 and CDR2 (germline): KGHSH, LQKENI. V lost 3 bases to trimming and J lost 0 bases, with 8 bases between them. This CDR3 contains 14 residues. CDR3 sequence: CASSPPGLNTEAFF. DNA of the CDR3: TGTGCCAGCTCACCTCCAGGATTGAACACTGAAGCTTTCTTT.

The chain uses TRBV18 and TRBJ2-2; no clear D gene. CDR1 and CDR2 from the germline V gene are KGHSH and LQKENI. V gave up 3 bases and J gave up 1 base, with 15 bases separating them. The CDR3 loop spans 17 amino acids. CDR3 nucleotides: TGTGCCAGCTCACCCTCGTGGGCCGGAATGAACACCGGGGAGCTGTTTTTT. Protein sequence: CASSPSWAGMNTGELFF.

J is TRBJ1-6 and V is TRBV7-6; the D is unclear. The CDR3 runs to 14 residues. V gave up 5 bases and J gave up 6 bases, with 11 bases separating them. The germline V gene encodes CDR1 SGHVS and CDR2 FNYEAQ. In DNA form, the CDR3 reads TGTGCCAGCAGCGCCGGGGTGGCTAATTCACCCCTCCACTTT. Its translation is CASSAGVANSPLHF.

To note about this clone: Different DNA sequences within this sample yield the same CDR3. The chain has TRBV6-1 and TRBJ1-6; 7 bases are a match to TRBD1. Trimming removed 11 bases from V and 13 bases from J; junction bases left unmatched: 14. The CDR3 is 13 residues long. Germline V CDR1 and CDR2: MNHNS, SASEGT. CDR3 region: CAGKTGLESPLHF. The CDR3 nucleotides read TGTGCCGGCAAGACAGGGTTGGAATCCCCCCTCCACTTT.

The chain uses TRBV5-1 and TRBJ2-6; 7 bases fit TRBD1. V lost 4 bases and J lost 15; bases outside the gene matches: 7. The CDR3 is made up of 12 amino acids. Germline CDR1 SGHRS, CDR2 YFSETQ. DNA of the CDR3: TGCGCCAGCAGCGTTGAGACAGGGAGCCTGACTTTC. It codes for CASSVETGSLTF.

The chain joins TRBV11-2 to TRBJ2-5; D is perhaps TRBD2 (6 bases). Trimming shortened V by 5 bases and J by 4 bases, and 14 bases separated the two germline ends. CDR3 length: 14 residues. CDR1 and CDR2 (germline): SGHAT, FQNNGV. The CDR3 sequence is CASSPRAGRETQYF. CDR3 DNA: TGTGCCAGCAGCCCCCGAGCGGGTCGAGAGACCCAGTACTTC.

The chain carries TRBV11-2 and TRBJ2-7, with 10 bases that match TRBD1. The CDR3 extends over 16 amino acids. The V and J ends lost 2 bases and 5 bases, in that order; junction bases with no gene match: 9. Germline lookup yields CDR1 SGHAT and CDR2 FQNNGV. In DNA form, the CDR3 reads TGTGCCAGCAGCTTAATCGACAGGGGGCGCATCCACGAGCAGTACTTC. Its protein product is CASSLIDRGRIHEQYF.

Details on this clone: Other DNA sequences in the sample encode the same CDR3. The CDR3 here is CASRRDTGELFF. The CDR3 region has the DNA TGTGCCAGCAGGCGAGACACCGGGGAGCTGTTTTTT. The chain combines TRBV6-5 with TRBJ2-2; no firm D call. CDR3 size: 12 residues. V was clipped by 6 bases and J by 3 bases, with 5 bases between them. Germline CDR1 MNHEY, CDR2 SVGAGI.

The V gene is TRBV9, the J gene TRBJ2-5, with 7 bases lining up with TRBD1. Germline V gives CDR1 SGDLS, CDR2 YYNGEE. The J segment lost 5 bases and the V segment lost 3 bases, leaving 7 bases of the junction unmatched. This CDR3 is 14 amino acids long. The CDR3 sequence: CASSEQGWGETQYF. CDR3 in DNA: TGTGCCAGCAGCGAACAGGGGTGGGGGGAGACCCAGTACTTC.

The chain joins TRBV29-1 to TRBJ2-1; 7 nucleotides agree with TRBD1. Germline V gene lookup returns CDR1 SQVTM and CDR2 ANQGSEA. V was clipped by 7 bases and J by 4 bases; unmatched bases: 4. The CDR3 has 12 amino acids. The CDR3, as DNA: TGCAGCGACCGACAGGGATACAATGAGCAGTTCTTC. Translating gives CSDRQGYNEQFF.

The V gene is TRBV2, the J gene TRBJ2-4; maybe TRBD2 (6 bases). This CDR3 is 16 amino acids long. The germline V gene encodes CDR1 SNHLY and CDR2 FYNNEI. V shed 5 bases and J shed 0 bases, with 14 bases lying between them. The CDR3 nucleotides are TGTGCCAGCAGTACCGTAGCGGAACTAGCCAAAAACATTCAGTACTTC. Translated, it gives CASSTVAELAKNIQYF.

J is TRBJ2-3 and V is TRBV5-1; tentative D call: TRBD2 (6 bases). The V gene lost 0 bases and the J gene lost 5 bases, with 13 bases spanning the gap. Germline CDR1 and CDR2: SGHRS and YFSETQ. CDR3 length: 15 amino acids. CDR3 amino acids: CASSLAGGAGDTQYF. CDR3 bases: TGCGCCAGCAGCTTGGCAGGAGGGGCTGGAGATACGCAGTATTTT.